This TCR beta chain was sequenced during a study of regulatory T cells in long-lasting Graves disease. Study findings and constraints: Only peripheral blood was studied, not thyroid tissue.

The CDR3 runs to 14 residues. Germline CDR1 is SGHRS and CDR2 is YFSETQ. V lost 2 bases to trimming and J lost 3 bases, with 9 bases between them. TCR beta libraries were built with iRepertoire HTBI primers and Arm-PCR of CDR3 regions. Per the authors' pipeline: Identification of gene segments yielded approximately 62 TRBV and roughly 15 TRBJ across samples. TCRdb ran MiXCR on the multiplex PCR reads and lists one entry per CDR3 protein. The V and J calls follow TCRdb's processing rather than the paper's. Among 350,000 to 500,000 distinct CDR3 sequences listed, about a sixth were seen once. The time point: newly diagnosed GD, antithyroid drugs for less than 3 months. The TCR library was made from RNA that had been extracted from PBMCs in TRIzol. It was American Thyroid Association guidelines that determined Graves' disease diagnosis. At least ten counts were recorded for this clonotype. Its antigen is currently unknown.

The same specimen was also included in a second study, on T cells in Graves' hyperthyroidism and ophthalmopathy. Turning to that study: HTBI primers drove first-round RT-PCR of the TCR CDR3.

The TCR was taken from a woman aged 25 to 39 with Graves disease. The chain combines TRBV5-1 with TRBJ2-1, with D uncertain. Sequencing was performed on peripheral blood mononuclear cells (PBMCs), taken at new diagnosis, from a patient treated with antithyroid drugs. The CDR3 here is CASSLGENYNEQFF. The CDR3 DNA follows: TGCGCCAGCAGCTTAGGAGAGAACTACAATGAGCAGTTCTTC.